Given below is one TCR beta chain in context. Its antigen remains unidentified. TCRdb analysed the reads with MiXCR anew, one entry per CDR3 protein. The sample records 800,000 to 950,000 distinct CDR3 sequences, about 30% being singletons. The germline CDR1 and CDR2 sequences are MNHEY and SMNVEV (reference sequence). The CDR3 is made up of 13 amino acids. Deletions cut 2 bases from V and 10 bases from J, with 12 bases between. This sample was included in a study of T cell repertoires in cytomegalovirus infection. Study-level results: HLA-C-restricted, CMV-specific TCR beta clonotypes were dominant ex vivo.

Sequenced material: cultured CD8+ T cells from PBMCs, taken from culture after CMV antigen stimulation. This chain links TRBV27 with TRBJ1-5; D gene uncertain. This sequence originates from a human donor in good health (CMV status not recorded). Some clones in this sample may be carry-over from other donors' samples. CDR3 sequence: CASSLADTQPQHF. CDR3 sequence (DNA): TGTGCCAGCAGTTTAGCCGACACCCAACCCCAGCATTTT.